The present TCR beta chain was sequenced within a study of T cell responses to AZD1222 COVID-19 vaccine. Study background: Both about-4-week and about-12-week second-dose recipients were combined.

The table lists this clone with a count of one. The antigen is not known. General study results and limits: Spike-specific TCR depth and breadth grew after two AZD1222 doses. Repertoires were obtained only post-peak T cell response. Distributed over spike, vaccine-associated CD4 TCRs predominated at 160-218 and 743-854.

Generated by immunoSEQ multiplex PCR, the TCRdb table keeps only in-frame clones and is missing some. The sample yields roughly 120,000 clones, roughly 90% seen once. The specimen was peripheral blood, collected on day 0 of AZD1222 vaccination. The clonotype originates from an adult in good health.

Here the CDR3 DNA reads TGTGCCAGCAGAGCAACAGGGACGGGGGAAGCTTTCTTT. It specifies CASRATGTGEAFF. The chain recombines TRBV2 with TRBJ1-1, with TRBD1 as a possible D gene (6 bases). With 6 bases removed from V and 8 bases from J, the gap between germline ends came to 16 bases. The CDR3 is 13 residues long. Germline V gene lookup returns CDR1 SNHLY and CDR2 FYNNEI. Combining the CDR3 with reference TRBV2 and TRBJ1-1 gives the whole variable domain EPEVTQTPSHQVTQMGQEVILRCVPISNHLYFYWYRQILGQKVEFLVSFYNNEISEKSEIFDDQFSVERPDGSNFTLKIRSTKLEDSAMYFCASRATGTGEAFFGQGTRLTVV.